This section outlines one TCR beta chain sequence together with its context. The sample belongs to a study of shared clonotypes between healthy human individuals. Naive-designated CD8 cells lacked CD45RO, were positively enriched for CCR7, and omitted terminally differentiated effector memory CD45RA+ cells. Clones were read by immunoSEQ multiplex PCR, and TCRdb kept only the in-frame ones, dropping some. The data contain about 580,000 clones, 98% of them seen just once; the ten biggest clones take up approximately 0.3%. V dropped 0 bases and J dropped 4; count of bases not matched to a gene: 6. Germline values: CDR1 LGHNA, CDR2 YSLEER. CDR3 length equals 16 residues.

The receptor was isolated from a man aged 25-45 years in good health. This sequence joins TRBV4-3 and TRBJ2-1; TRBD2 aligns across 7 bases. Sequencing was done on a sample of naive CD8+ T cells sorted from blood. In DNA, the CDR3 is TGCGCCAGCAGCCAAGACGGCGGGAGTGGGTACAATGAGCAGTTCTTC. Its translation: CASSQDGGSGYNEQFF.